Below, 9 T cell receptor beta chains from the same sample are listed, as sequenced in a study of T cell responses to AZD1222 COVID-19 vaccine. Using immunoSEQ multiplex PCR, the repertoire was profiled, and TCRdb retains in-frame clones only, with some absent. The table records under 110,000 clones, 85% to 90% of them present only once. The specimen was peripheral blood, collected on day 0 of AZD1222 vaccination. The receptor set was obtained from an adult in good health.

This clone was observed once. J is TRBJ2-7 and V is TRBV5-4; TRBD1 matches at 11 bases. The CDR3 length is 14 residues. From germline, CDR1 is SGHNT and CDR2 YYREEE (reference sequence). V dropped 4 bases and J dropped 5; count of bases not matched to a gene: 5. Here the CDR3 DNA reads TGTGCCAGCAGCGATCGGGACAGGGGGGACGAGCAGTACTTC. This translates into CASSDRDRGDEQYF.

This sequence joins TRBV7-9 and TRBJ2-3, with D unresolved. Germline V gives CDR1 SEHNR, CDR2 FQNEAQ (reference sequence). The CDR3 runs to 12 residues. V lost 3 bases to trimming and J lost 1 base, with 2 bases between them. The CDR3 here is CASSFGTDTQYF. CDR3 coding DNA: TGTGCCAGCAGCTTCGGCACAGATACGCAGTATTTT. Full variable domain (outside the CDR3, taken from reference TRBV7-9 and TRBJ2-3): DTGVSQNPRHKITKRGQNVTFRCDPISEHNRLYWYRQTLGQGPEFLTYFQNEAQLEKSRLLSDRFSAERPKGSFSTLEIQRTEQGDSAMYLCASSFGTDTQYFGPGTRLTVL.

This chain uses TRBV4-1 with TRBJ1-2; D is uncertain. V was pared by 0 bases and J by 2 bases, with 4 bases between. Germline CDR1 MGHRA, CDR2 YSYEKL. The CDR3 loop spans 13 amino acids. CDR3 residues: CASSQDTNYGYTF. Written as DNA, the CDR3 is TGCGCCAGCAGCCAAGACACAAACTATGGCTACACCTTC.

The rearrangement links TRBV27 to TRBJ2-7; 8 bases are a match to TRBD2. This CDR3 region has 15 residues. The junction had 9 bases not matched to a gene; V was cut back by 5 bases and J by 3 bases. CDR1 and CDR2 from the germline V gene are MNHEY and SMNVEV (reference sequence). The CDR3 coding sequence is TGTGCCAGCAGTAACGTCGCGGGAGGTTTCTACGAGCAGTACTTC. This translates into CASSNVAGGFYEQYF.

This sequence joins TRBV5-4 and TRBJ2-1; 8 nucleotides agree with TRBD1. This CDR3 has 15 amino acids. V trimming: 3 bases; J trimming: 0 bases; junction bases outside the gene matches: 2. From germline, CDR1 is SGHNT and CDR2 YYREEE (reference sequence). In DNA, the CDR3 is TGTGCCAGCAGCTCGACAGGGGTCTCCTACAATGAGCAGTTCTTC. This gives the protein CASSSTGVSYNEQFF.

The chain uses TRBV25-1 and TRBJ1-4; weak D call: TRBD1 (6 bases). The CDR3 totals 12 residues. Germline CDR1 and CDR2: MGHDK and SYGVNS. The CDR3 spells CATAQGNEKLFF. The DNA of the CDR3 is TGTGCGACGGCACAGGGTAATGAAAAACTGTTTTTT. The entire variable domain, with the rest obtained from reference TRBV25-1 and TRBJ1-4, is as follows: EADIYQTPRYLVIGTGKKITLECSQTMGHDKMYWYQQDPGMELHLIHYSYGVNSTEKGDLSSESTVSRIRTEHFPLTLESARPSHTSQYLCATAQGNEKLFFGSGTQLSVL.

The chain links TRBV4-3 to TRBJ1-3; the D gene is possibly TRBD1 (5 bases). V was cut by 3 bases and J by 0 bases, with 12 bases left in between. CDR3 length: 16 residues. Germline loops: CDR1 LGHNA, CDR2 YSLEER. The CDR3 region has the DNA TGCGCCAGCAGCCATCTTCTGGGGGACTCTGGAAACACCATATATTTT. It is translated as CASSHLLGDSGNTIYF.

CDR3 in amino acids: CASSFNRENYGYTF. CDR3 nucleotide sequence: TGTGCCAGCAGCTTCAACAGGGAGAACTATGGCTACACCTTC. The J gene is TRBJ1-2, the V gene TRBV7-9; the D gene is possibly TRBD1 (6 bases). Germline loops: CDR1 SEHNR, CDR2 FQNEAQ (reference sequence). V lost 3 bases and J 2 bases, leaving 10 bases between the germline ends. This CDR3 is 14 amino acids long.

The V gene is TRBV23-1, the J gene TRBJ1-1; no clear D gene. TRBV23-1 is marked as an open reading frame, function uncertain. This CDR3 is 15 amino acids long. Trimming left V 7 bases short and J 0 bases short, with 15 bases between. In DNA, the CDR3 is TGCGCCAGCACTGGCGGGCGGGGAATGAACACTGAAGCTTTCTTT. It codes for CASTGGRGMNTEAFF.